The 17 T cell receptor beta chains below all came from one sample that was sequenced in a study of blood T cells in healthy people across ages. Primed by a sample-barcoded 5' primer and a J-beta primer mix, a second PCR proceeded for about 7 to 12 cycles. Each CDR3 protein gets one entry after TCRdb re-called the 5' RACE reads with MiXCR. The table shows around 750,000 distinct CDR3 sequences, with 40% to 65% occurring only once. Sequenced input: blood. Every receptor here comes from a man at least 80 years old in good health.

The chain uses TRBV5-1 and TRBJ2-7; D is undetermined. Trimming stripped 4 bases from V and 0 bases from J, with 11 bases between. CDR1 and CDR2 (germline): SGHRS, YFSETQ. The CDR3 totals 14 residues. Here the CDR3 reads CASSGIGPSYEQYF. CDR3 sequence (DNA): TGCGCCAGCAGCGGAATCGGACCCTCCTACGAGCAGTACTTC.

This rearrangement joins TRBV27 to TRBJ1-6; TRBD1 agrees at 11 bases. The CDR3 runs 15 residues. The germline CDR1 and CDR2 sequences are MNHEY and SMNVEV (reference sequence). The trim removed 5 bases at V and 8 bases at J, leaving 5 bases unmatched. This CDR3 is CASSLGQGAYSPLHF. CDR3 nucleotides: TGTGCCAGCAGTCTCGGACAGGGGGCTTATTCACCCCTCCACTTT.

The rearrangement links TRBV7-8 to TRBJ2-1, with 10 bases lining up with TRBD2. CDR1 and CDR2 from the germline V gene are SGHVS and FQNEAQ. This CDR3 is built from 15 residues. The V and J ends lost 5 bases and 6 bases, in that order; junction bases with no gene match: 7. The CDR3 is CASSTQGLASNEQFF. CDR3 DNA sequence: TGTGCCAGCAGCACTCAGGGACTAGCGTCCAATGAGCAGTTCTTC.

This clonotype was seen a few times. The V and J genes are TRBV28 and TRBJ2-3; D uncertain. This CDR3 has 15 residues. Trimming stripped 4 bases from V and 14 bases from J, with 25 bases between. Germline CDR1 reads MDHEN; CDR2 reads SYDVKM. The CDR3 sequence: CASSSEELGHRYAYF. The CDR3 DNA reads TGTGCCAGCAGTTCCGAAGAGCTAGGGCACAGATACGCGTATTTT.

This clonotype showed up just a few times. The chain links TRBV10-3 to TRBJ2-7; TRBD1 is a possible D gene (6 bases). The CDR3 extends over 16 amino acids. Germline assignment: CDR1 ENHRY and CDR2 SYGVKD. V was shortened by 4 bases and J by 0 bases, with 16 bases between the two germline ends. CDR3 DNA: TGTGCCATCAGTGGGTCCAGAGGGGGTCTCTCCTACGAGCAGTACTTC. This encodes CAISGSRGGLSYEQYF.

Many counts were recorded for this clonotype. This chain links TRBV27 with TRBJ2-7, with 11 positions matching TRBD2. Trimming at V came to 0 bases and at J to 3 bases, leaving 4 bases not matched to a gene. The CDR3 sequence is 16 residues long. Germline V gene data show CDR1 as MNHEY and CDR2 as SMNVEV (reference sequence). CDR3 sequence: CASSLSTGTSGYEQYF. The CDR3, as DNA: TGTGCCAGCAGTTTATCTACTGGGACTAGCGGCTACGAGCAGTACTTC.

This clonotype was seen only a few times. The chain is built from TRBV7-9 and TRBJ2-5, with 9 bases fitting TRBD1. The CDR3 extends over 16 amino acids. Germline-derived CDR1 and CDR2 are SEHNR and FQNEAQ (reference sequence). The V and J ends lost 2 bases and 5 bases, in that order; junction bases with no gene match: 9. CDR3 sequence: CASSLSGQGLEETQYF. DNA of the CDR3: TGTGCCAGCAGCTTATCGGGACAGGGTTTAGAGGAGACCCAGTACTTC.

This clonotype came up a few times. The rearrangement links TRBV11-3 to TRBJ2-3; D perhaps matches TRBD1 (5 bases). Germline V lookup: CDR1 SGHNT, CDR2 YENEEA. There are 16 residues in the CDR3. V lost 3 bases, J lost 4 bases, and 17 bases lay in between. CDR3 DNA sequence: TGTGCCAGCAGCTTGGGGCCGAGCACCAGCTCAGATACGCAGTATTTT. Translated, it gives CASSLGPSTSSDTQYF.

The chain links TRBV20-1 to TRBJ2-7; possibly TRBD1 for D (6 bases). Germline loops: CDR1 DFQATT, CDR2 SNEGSKA (reference sequence). The CDR3 spans 12 residues. The germline V and J ends were trimmed by 5 bases and 3 bases, with 11 bases remaining between them. The CDR3 here is CSAETGNYEQYF. CDR3 nucleotides: TGCAGTGCTGAGACAGGCAACTACGAGCAGTACTTC.

This rearrangement joins TRBV6-2 or TRBV6-3 to TRBJ2-3; D gene unclear. Germline CDR1 is MNHEY and CDR2 is SVGEGT. Trimming stripped 3 bases from V and 14 bases from J, with 24 bases between. This CDR3 is built from 15 residues. Here the CDR3 reads CASSYLRQKHRYAYF. Written as DNA, the CDR3 is TGTGCCAGCAGTTATTTGCGGCAGAAGCACAGATACGCGTATTTT.

This chain links TRBV28 with TRBJ1-2, with 11 bases aligning to TRBD1. V was clipped by 6 bases and J by 7 bases; unmatched bases: 7. The V gene's germline CDR1 is MDHEN and CDR2 SYDVKM. The CDR3 contains 14 residues. DNA for the CDR3: TGTGCCAGCAGGGGAGGACAGGGGGCGCTTGGCTACACCTTC. Its protein is CASRGGQGALGYTF.

There are a few counts of this clonotype. The rearrangement uses TRBV6-5 and TRBJ2-4; no definite D call. The better agreement between TRBJ2-7 and the DNA end casts doubt on the J call. This CDR3 has 13 amino acids. Germline CDR1 and CDR2: MNHEY and SVGAGI. CDR3 amino acids: CASSYSGSGEQYF. In DNA form, the CDR3 reads TGTGCCAGCAGTTACTCCGGGTCGGGCGAGCAGTACTTC.

The rearrangement uses TRBV20-1 and TRBJ2-3; TRBD2 matches 7 bases. The CDR3 is made up of 14 amino acids. Germline-derived CDR1 and CDR2 are DFQATT and SNEGSKA (reference sequence). J gave up 4 bases and V 3 bases, and 7 bases lay outside the gene matches. CDR3 residues: CSASEVGGADTQYF. In DNA, the CDR3 is TGCAGTGCTAGCGAGGTGGGAGGGGCAGATACGCAGTATTTT.

In its sample, this clonotype was seen many times. CDR3 loop: CASSLARADTQYF. CDR3 DNA: TGTGCCAGCAGCTTAGCGCGCGCAGATACGCAGTATTTT. The V gene is TRBV7-2, the J gene TRBJ2-3, with D unclear. The CDR3 is 13 amino acids. Germline V lookup: CDR1 SGHTA, CDR2 FQGNSA. V shed 0 bases and J shed 4 bases, with 5 bases lying between them.

The chain has TRBV3-1 and TRBJ2-1, with 7 bases matching TRBD2. The V gene's germline CDR1 is LGHDT and CDR2 YNNKEL (reference sequence). CDR3 length: 17 amino acids. V was clipped by 1 base and J by 5 bases; unmatched bases: 11. CDR3 nucleotide sequence: TGTGCCAGCAGCCAAGTATTGGGACTAAGATTCAACAATGAGCAGTTCTTC. It yields the protein CASSQVLGLRFNNEQFF.

As DNA, the CDR3 is TGTGCCAGCAGGACAGGAACGGCGGGCTTCTACGAGCAGTACTTC. Its protein is CASRTGTAGFYEQYF. V gene TRBV6-1 combines with J gene TRBJ2-5; tentative D call: TRBD1 (6 bases). The J call may be wrong; the DNA end is better matched by TRBJ2-7. Germline V lookup: CDR1 MNHNS, CDR2 SASEGT. The CDR3 spans 15 residues.

This clonotype occurred a few times. The chain employs TRBV20-1 and TRBJ2-7; maybe TRBD2 (6 bases). The V end was cut by 1 base, the J end by 5 bases, with 15 bases between. Germline CDR1 is DFQATT and CDR2 is SNEGSKA (reference sequence). The CDR3 has 14 amino acids. The CDR3 nucleotides are TGCAGTGCTAGAGTAACTAGCTTGAGAAACGAGCAGTACTTC. It codes for CSARVTSLRNEQYF.